This section outlines one T cell receptor beta chain sequence together with its context. V lost 4 bases and J lost 0; bases outside the gene matches: 5. The CDR3 loop spans 16 amino acids. Germline V gives CDR1 MDHEN, CDR2 SYDVKM. The data stem from a study of blood T cell repertoires in COVID-19. About the study: Collection of acute and convalescent COVID-19 samples took place in the United States, Italy and Spain.

Recruits, aged about 18 to 100 years, lived in 20 to 30 US areas. Two negative PCRs, clearance, or symptom resolution were required of recovered Cohort 3 donors. Original processing methods: Amplification from reference gene primers served as the basis for estimated nucleated cell counts. Measured with immunoSEQ multiplex PCR; TCRdb has only the in-frame clones, and not every one. That table supplies the V and J calls and clone size; D and trimming were determined from the DNA. The sample has approximately 280,000 clones, roughly 85% seen once. The origin of this receptor is a woman between 35 and 50 years old who had recovered from COVID-19. Sequences were obtained from PBMCs or T cells enriched from blood (not recorded which). This chain joins TRBV28 and TRBJ2-3; 9 bases align to TRBD2. CDR3 amino acids: CASSSPSGESTDTQYF. The CDR3 nucleotides read TGTGCCAGCAGTTCCCCTAGCGGGGAAAGCACAGATACGCAGTATTTT.